The rows below give T cell receptor beta chains drawn from one sample of a study of identical twins. TCRdb independently ran MiXCR on the 5' RACE reads; one entry per CDR3 protein. Altogether about 1.7 million distinct CDR3 sequences are present, about 30% being singletons, with the ten largest covering around 0.25%. Sequencing used cord blood. These receptors were collected from a newborn girl in good health. CDR3s include the opening cysteine and the closing phenylalanine or tryptophan. The order of the fields is V gene, J gene, clone size, D gene, CDR3 DNA, CDR3 protein. D genes are given only for firm matches. Size values are once, few and many counts, or a class for expanded clones, and some rows have none.

V gene: TRBV7-6
J gene: TRBJ1-6
clone size: -
D gene: -
CDR3 DNA: TGTGCCAGCAGCAATTATAATTCACCCCTCCACTTT
CDR3 protein: CASSNYNSPLHF

V gene: TRBV21-1
J gene: TRBJ2-7
clone size: -
D gene: -
CDR3 DNA: TGTGCCAGCAGCAAAGAACAGGGACGAAATCACGAGCAGTACTTC
CDR3 protein: CASSKEQGRNHEQYF

V gene: TRBV2
J gene: TRBJ2-3
clone size: many
D gene: -
CDR3 DNA: TGTGCCAGCAGCGCTCGGGGCACAGATACGCAGTATTTT
CDR3 protein: CASSARGTDTQYF

V gene: TRBV20-1
J gene: TRBJ2-7
clone size: -
D gene: TRBD1
CDR3 DNA: TGCAGTGCTTTCCCGGGACAGTGGTACGAGCAGTACTTC
CDR3 protein: CSAFPGQWYEQYF

V gene: TRBV5-1
J gene: TRBJ2-5
clone size: -
D gene: -
CDR3 DNA: TGCGCCAGCAGCTCCACTACTAGTATCAGGGAGACCCAGTACTTC
CDR3 protein: CASSSTTSIRETQYF

V gene: TRBV7-2
J gene: TRBJ2-7
clone size: -
D gene: -
CDR3 DNA: TGTGCCAGCAGCCGCAGGGTAGGGGGCTCCTACGAGCAGTACTTC
CDR3 protein: CASSRRVGGSYEQYF

V gene: TRBV20-1
J gene: TRBJ1-6
clone size: -
D gene: -
CDR3 DNA: TGCAGTGCTAGACACCGGGAGAATGGGAATTCACCCCTCCACTTT
CDR3 protein: CSARHRENGNSPLHF

V gene: TRBV6-2/TRBV6-3
J gene: TRBJ2-4
clone size: few
D gene: -
CDR3 DNA: TGTGCCAGCAACCAGGGGACCTTAGCCAAAAACATTCAGTACTTC
CDR3 protein: CASNQGTLAKNIQYF

V gene: TRBV20-1
J gene: TRBJ1-2
clone size: -
D gene: TRBD1
CDR3 DNA: TGCAGTGCTAGTGACAGGGCCTATGGCTACACCTTC
CDR3 protein: CSASDRAYGYTF

V gene: TRBV5-6
J gene: TRBJ2-7
clone size: -
D gene: TRBD2
CDR3 DNA: TGTGCCAGCAGTTGGGAGCGGGAGTTCAATTACGAGCAGTACTTC
CDR3 protein: CASSWEREFNYEQYF

V gene: TRBV20-1
J gene: TRBJ2-1
clone size: few
D gene: TRBD2
CDR3 DNA: TGCAGTGCTAGACCGACTAGCGGGGACTTATCCTTTCTCAATGAGCAGTTCTTC
CDR3 protein: CSARPTSGDLSFLNEQFF

V gene: TRBV10-2
J gene: TRBJ1-1
clone size: -
D gene: -
CDR3 DNA: TGCGCCAGCAGTGAGAGGAACAGGGTAGGCACTGAAGCTTTCTTT
CDR3 protein: CASSERNRVGTEAFF

V gene: TRBV12-3/TRBV12-4
J gene: TRBJ2-3
clone size: -
D gene: -
CDR3 DNA: TGTGCCAGCAGCGACGGCCTGGTGAGGGCAGATGTGCAGTATTTT
CDR3 protein: CASSDGLVRADVQYF

V gene: TRBV12-3/TRBV12-4
J gene: TRBJ2-3
clone size: few
D gene: -
CDR3 DNA: TGTGCCAGCAGTTTAGGTAGGAAGGCCGAGGATACGCAGTATTTT
CDR3 protein: CASSLGRKAEDTQYF

V gene: TRBV4-1
J gene: TRBJ2-1
clone size: once
D gene: TRBD2
CDR3 DNA: TGCGCCAGCAGCCAACTCTATAGCGGGGGCCGCTACAATGAGCAGTTCTTC
CDR3 protein: CASSQLYSGGRYNEQFF

V gene: TRBV25-1
J gene: TRBJ1-1
clone size: -
D gene: TRBD1
CDR3 DNA: TGTGCCAGCAGTGCCCGGGACAGGGAAGAAGCTTTCTTT
CDR3 protein: CASSARDREEAFF